This TCR beta chain was sequenced during a study of shared clonotypes between healthy human individuals. This clone occurred a few times. Assay used: immunoSEQ multiplex PCR; TCRdb lists only in-frame clones, some missing. The repertoire has about 1,800,000 clones, approximately 94% of them found once; the top ten carry 0.95% to 1.5%. Naive-designated CD8 cells lacked CD45RO, were positively enriched for CCR7, and omitted terminally differentiated effector memory CD45RA+ cells. Germline-derived CDR1 and CDR2 are MNHNS and SASEGT. The CDR3 has 15 residues. Trimming removed 6 bases at V and 0 bases at J, with 12 bases between.

Sequenced sample: naive CD8+ T cells sorted from blood. V usage is TRBV6-1 and J usage is TRBJ1-3; D uncertain. The clonotype comes from a man aged 18 to 30 in good health. The CDR3 sequence is CASRGDILSGNTIYF. The CDR3 bases are TGTGCCAGCAGGGGCGACATCCTCTCTGGAAACACCATATATTTT.